The entry below gives a single T cell receptor beta chain sequence along with its context. The antigen is not known. This sample stems from a study of quantifying T cell responses using KT2 cells. Study overall: cDNA was made from DNase-treated RNA using alpha and beta constant primers. General study results and limits: At about one KT2 cell per 100,000 PBMC, KT2 sequences were still detected.

The V end was cut by 5 bases, the J end by 1 base, with 5 bases between. CDR1 and CDR2 from the germline V gene are WSHSY and SAAADI. This CDR3 has 12 residues. Each cDNA got a UMI-containing oligo ligated at its 3' end. First-round PCR used four to five cycles and beta primers RC1.1 and RC1.2 covering TRBC1 and TRBC2. TCRdb re-called the UMI-ligation and nested PCR reads through MiXCR, storing one row per CDR3 protein. The sample includes more than 55,000 distinct CDR3 sequences, around an eighth of them seen just once. The chain carries TRBV10-2 and TRBJ1-1; D is unclear. The sequence was obtained from a human donor. Source material: PBMCs spiked with cells of the T cell clone KT2. As DNA, the CDR3 is TGCGCCAGCAGTTCCTCGAACACTGAAGCTTTCTTT. Its translation: CASSSSNTEAFF.